These T cell receptor beta chains were read from a single sample in a study of blood T cells in healthy people across ages. MiXCR was run by TCRdb on the 5' RACE reads, yielding one entry per CDR3 protein. The table has around 970,000 distinct CDR3 sequences, roughly half seen once. The material sequenced was blood. The receptors were sampled from a woman in her fifties or sixties in good health. CDR3s leave out the opening cysteine and the closing phenylalanine or tryptophan. Each record gives: V gene, J gene, CDR3 protein.

v_call: TRBV7-9; j_call: TRBJ2-6; cdr3_aa: ASSPAGGNGANVLT
v_call: TRBV7-8; j_call: TRBJ1-5; cdr3_aa: ASSSNRDSRNQPQH
v_call: TRBV7-3; j_call: TRBJ2-5; cdr3_aa: ASSKGGQETQY
v_call: TRBV27; j_call: TRBJ2-7; cdr3_aa: ASSPLRGGPPYEQY
v_call: TRBV5-6; j_call: TRBJ2-4; cdr3_aa: ASSPPMTVAGAWAKNIQY
v_call: TRBV2; j_call: TRBJ2-5; cdr3_aa: ASSENGRGPWGETQY
v_call: TRBV20-1; j_call: .; cdr3_aa: SARPLAGGPKETQY
v_call: TRBV29-1; j_call: TRBJ2-1; cdr3_aa: SGEGWNEQF
v_call: TRBV3-1; j_call: TRBJ2-3; cdr3_aa: ASSLGGGRSPDTQY
v_call: TRBV9; j_call: TRBJ2-3; cdr3_aa: ASSARQGMGTDTQY
v_call: TRBV6-6; j_call: TRBJ2-7; cdr3_aa: ASWSYEQY
v_call: TRBV15; j_call: TRBJ2-1; cdr3_aa: ATSRDQYEQF
v_call: TRBV5-1; j_call: TRBJ1-5; cdr3_aa: ASSLGEGPQH
v_call: TRBV28; j_call: TRBJ2-7; cdr3_aa: ASSPGRLADSSYEQY
v_call: TRBV10-3; j_call: .; cdr3_aa: AATTQGEQY
v_call: TRBV4-2; j_call: TRBJ2-7; cdr3_aa: ASSQVSGTAVREQY
v_call: TRBV11-3; j_call: TRBJ2-7; cdr3_aa: ASSQTRWPYEQY
v_call: TRBV14; j_call: TRBJ2-7; cdr3_aa: ASNLGRGQLYEQY
v_call: TRBV29-1; j_call: TRBJ2-5; cdr3_aa: SVVRRTERETQY
v_call: TRBV6-5; j_call: TRBJ1-6; cdr3_aa: ASGQGLTPLH
v_call: TRBV6-2/TRBV6-3; j_call: TRBJ2-3; cdr3_aa: ASSYHRDTQY
v_call: TRBV13; j_call: TRBJ2-3; cdr3_aa: ASTEGAVLTTDTQY
v_call: TRBV7-6; j_call: TRBJ2-5; cdr3_aa: ASSEAGPYQETQY
v_call: TRBV20-1; j_call: TRBJ2-4; cdr3_aa: SATRSPIAKNIQY
v_call: TRBV3-1; j_call: TRBJ2-7; cdr3_aa: ASSPALGQSYEQY
v_call: TRBV4-1; j_call: TRBJ2-7; cdr3_aa: ASSQGPLAGVYEQY
v_call: TRBV5-6; j_call: TRBJ2-3; cdr3_aa: ASSHLAGLSTDTQY
v_call: TRBV5-5; j_call: TRBJ2-2; cdr3_aa: ASSLKDRYTGELF